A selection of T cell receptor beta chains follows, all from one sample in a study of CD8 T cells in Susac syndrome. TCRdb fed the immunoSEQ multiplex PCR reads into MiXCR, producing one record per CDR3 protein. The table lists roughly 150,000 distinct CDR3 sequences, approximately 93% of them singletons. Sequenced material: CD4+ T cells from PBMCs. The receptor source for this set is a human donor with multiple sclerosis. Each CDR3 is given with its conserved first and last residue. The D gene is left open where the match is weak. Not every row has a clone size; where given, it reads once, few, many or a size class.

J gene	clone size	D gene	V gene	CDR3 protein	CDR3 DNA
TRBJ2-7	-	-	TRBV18	CASSPPVGYEQYF	TGTGCCAGCTCACCACCCGTGGGGTACGAGCAGTACTTC
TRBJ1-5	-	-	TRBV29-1	CSVLQGFNQPQHF	TGCAGCGTCCTCCAGGGCTTTAATCAGCCCCAGCATTTT
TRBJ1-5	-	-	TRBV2	CASSERRGKDNQPQHF	TGTGCCAGCAGTGAACGGAGGGGAAAGGACAATCAGCCCCAGCATTTT
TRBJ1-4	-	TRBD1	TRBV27	CASRTDRADEKLFF	TGTGCCAGCAGAACAGACAGGGCGGATGAAAAACTGTTTTTT
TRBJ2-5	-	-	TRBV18	CASAMQGSGETQYF	TGTGCCAGCGCGATGCAGGGGTCGGGTGAGACCCAGTACTTC
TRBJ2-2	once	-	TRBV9	CASSVDQGRGTGELFF	TGTGCCAGCAGCGTAGATCAGGGAAGGGGCACCGGGGAGCTGTTTTTT
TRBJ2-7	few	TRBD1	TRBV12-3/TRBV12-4	CASNPPGTGNYEQYF	TGTGCCAGCAATCCCCCCGGGACAGGGAACTACGAGCAGTACTTC
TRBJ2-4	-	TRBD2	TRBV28	CASSPPRLARNIQYF	TGTGCCAGCAGTCCCCCACGACTAGCTAGAAACATTCAGTACTTC
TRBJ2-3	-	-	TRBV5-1	CASSPDNTQYF	TGCGCCAGCAGCCCGGATAATACGCAGTATTTT
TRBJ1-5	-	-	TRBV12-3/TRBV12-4	CASSRGGRQPQHF	TGTGCCAGCAGCCGGGGGGGGAGGCAGCCCCAGCATTTT
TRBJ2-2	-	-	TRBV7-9	CASSLGVFTGELFF	TGTGCCAGCAGCTTAGGAGTATTCACCGGGGAGCTGTTTTTT
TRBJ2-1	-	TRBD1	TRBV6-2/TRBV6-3	CASSHRQGAYNEQFF	TGTGCCAGCAGTCACCGACAGGGGGCCTACAATGAGCAGTTCTTC
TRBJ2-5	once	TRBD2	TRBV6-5	CASSLSGRLQETQYF	TGTGCCAGCAGCCTAAGCGGGAGGCTCCAAGAGACCCAGTACTTC
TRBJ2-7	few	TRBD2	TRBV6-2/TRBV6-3	CASTTGGYEQYF	TGTGCCAGCACTACGGGGGGTTACGAGCAGTACTTC
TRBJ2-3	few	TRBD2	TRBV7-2	CASSLGGRVRNTQYF	TGTGCCAGCAGCTTAGGCGGGAGGGTAAGAAATACGCAGTATTTT
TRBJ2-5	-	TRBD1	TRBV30	CAWSVSTGPRETQYF	TGTGCCTGGAGTGTGTCGACAGGGCCTAGGGAGACCCAGTACTTC
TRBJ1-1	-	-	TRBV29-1	CSVVGTRNTEAFF	TGCAGCGTTGTAGGGACGAGGAACACTGAAGCTTTCTTT
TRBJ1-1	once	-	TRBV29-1	CSVEMQRLNTEAFF	TGCAGCGTTGAAATGCAGAGACTGAACACTGAAGCTTTCTTT
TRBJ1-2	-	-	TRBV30	CAWSRRTNYGYTF	TGTGCCTGGAGTCGACGGACTAACTATGGCTACACCTTC
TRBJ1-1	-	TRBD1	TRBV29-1	CSGGDRDTEAFF	TGCAGCGGGGGGGACAGGGACACTGAAGCTTTCTTT
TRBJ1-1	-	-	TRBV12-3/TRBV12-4	CASSVTANTEAFF	TGTGCCAGCAGTGTGACAGCCAACACTGAAGCTTTCTTT
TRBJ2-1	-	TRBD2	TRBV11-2	CASSLGGSGSYEQFF	TGTGCCAGCAGCTTAGGAGGTAGCGGGAGCTATGAGCAGTTCTTC
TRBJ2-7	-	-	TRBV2	CASTVEFGQYF	TGTGCCAGCACAGTGGAGTTCGGGCAGTACTTC
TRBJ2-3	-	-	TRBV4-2	CASSQRLGVTDTQYF	TGTGCCAGCAGCCAGCGACTAGGGGTGACAGATACGCAGTATTTT
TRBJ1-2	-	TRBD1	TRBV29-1	CSAGGDYGYTF	TGCAGTGCAGGGGGGGACTATGGCTACACCTTC
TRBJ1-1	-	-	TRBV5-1	CASSLERELEAFF	TGCGCCAGCAGCTTGGAAAGGGAACTTGAAGCTTTCTTT
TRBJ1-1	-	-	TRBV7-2	CASSLVTGAEAFF	TGTGCCAGCAGCTTAGTGACGGGGGCTGAAGCTTTCTTT
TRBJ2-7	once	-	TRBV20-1	CSAQGQYGYYEQYF	TGCAGTGCGCAAGGACAGTATGGCTACTACGAGCAGTACTTC
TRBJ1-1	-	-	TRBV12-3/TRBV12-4	CASSPAGGVTEAFF	TGTGCCAGCAGCCCGGCGGGGGGAGTTACTGAAGCTTTCTTT
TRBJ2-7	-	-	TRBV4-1	CASSQDTEGREQYF	TGCGCCAGCAGCCAAGATACTGAGGGGCGCGAGCAGTACTTC
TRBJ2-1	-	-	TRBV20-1	CSAGRQPVEQFF	TGCAGTGCTGGCAGACAGCCCGTAGAGCAGTTCTTC
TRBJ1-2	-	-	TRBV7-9	CAIGTFSNYGYTF	TGTGCCATCGGAACCTTCTCGAACTATGGCTACACCTTC
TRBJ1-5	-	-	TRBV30	CAYSGGLVNQPQHF	TGTGCCTACTCGGGGGGCTTAGTTAATCAGCCCCAGCATTTT
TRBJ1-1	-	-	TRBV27	CASSSLSGGWRRNTEAFF	TGTGCCAGCAGTTCACTATCCGGGGGGTGGAGAAGGAACACTGAAGCTTTCTTT
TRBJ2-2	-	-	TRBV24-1	CATSRANTGELFF	TGTGCCACCTCGAGGGCCAACACCGGGGAGCTGTTTTTT
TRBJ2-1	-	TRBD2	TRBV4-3	CASSPGLAGDAEQFF	TGCGCCAGCAGCCCGGGACTAGCGGGAGATGCTGAGCAGTTCTTC